This T cell receptor beta chain appears in the sequencing data of a study of Graves' ophthalmopathy and Graves' hyperthyroidism. A note on this clonotype: Its antigen is undetermined.

Researchers took RNA transcripts and amplified TCR beta CDR3 regions from them. RT-PCR with HTBI primers came first, then second-round multiplex PCR. One entry per CDR3 protein, called by TCRdb with MiXCR from the multiplex PCR reads. The data show more than 300,000 distinct CDR3 sequences, 15% seen once. Study-wide results and limits: A majority of expanded thyroid clonotypes exceeding 0.001 frequency were likewise present in blood.

Additional autoimmune diseases, uncontrolled infections, pregnancy or lactation disqualified patients. Serum thyroxine and TRAb, along with clinical symptoms, thyroid ultrasound and orbital computed tomography, were what diagnosis relied on. PBMCs were isolated from a 10 ml sample of fresh peripheral blood. The germline gives CDR1 LNHDA, CDR2 SQIVND (reference sequence). Trimming took 6 bases from V and 1 from J; bases not matched to a gene: 2. The CDR3 covers 13 residues. This sequence was found in a young woman with stable Graves' hyperthyroidism. The chain employs TRBV19 and TRBJ2-7; 8 nucleotides match TRBD1. The sample was peripheral blood. In DNA, the CDR3 is TGTGCCAGTAGACAGGGGGGTTCCTACGAGCAGTACTTC. Translated: CASRQGGSYEQYF.